The table lists the clone carrying this T cell receptor beta chain with a count of one. Its specificity is unknown. During the collection period, no donor immune events like infections were recorded. These data belong to a study of identifying expanded T cells in peripheral blood. The study's findings and limits: Over two and four weeks, about 15 and 19 clones changed, versus roughly 1.1 between replicates.

Trimming pared 4 bases from V and 5 bases from J, leaving 12 bases between. The CDR3 totals 14 residues. Germline CDR1 reads LNHNV; CDR2 reads YYDKDF (reference sequence). The method was immunoSEQ multiplex PCR; TCRdb's version includes in-frame clones alone and lacks a portion of them. The sample lists about 120,000 clones; 75% to 90% were seen once. Sample: blood. V is TRBV15 and J is TRBJ2-1; TRBD2 might be the D (6 bases). The TCR was taken from a person aged 18 to 69 in good health. The CDR3 DNA is TGTGCCACCAGCATCCGGGACTCGGACAATGAGCAGTTCTTC. It specifies CATSIRDSDNEQFF. Using reference TRBV15 and TRBJ2-1 for the parts outside the CDR3, the full variable domain is DAMVIQNPRYQVTQFGKPVTLSCSQTLNHNVMYWYQQKSSQAPKLLFHYYDKDFNNEADTPDNFQSRRPNTSFCFLDIRSPGLGDTAMYLCATSIRDSDNEQFFGPGTRLTVL.